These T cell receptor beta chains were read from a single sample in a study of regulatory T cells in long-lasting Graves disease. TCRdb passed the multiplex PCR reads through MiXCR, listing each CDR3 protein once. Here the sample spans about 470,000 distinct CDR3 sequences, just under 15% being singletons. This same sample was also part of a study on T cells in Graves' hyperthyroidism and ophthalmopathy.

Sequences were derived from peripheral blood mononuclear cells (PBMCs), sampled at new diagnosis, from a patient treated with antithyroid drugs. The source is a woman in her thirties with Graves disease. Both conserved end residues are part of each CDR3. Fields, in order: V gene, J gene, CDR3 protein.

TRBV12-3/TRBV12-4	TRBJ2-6	CASSRGSGANVLTF
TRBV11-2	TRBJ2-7	CASRLPGGSYEQYF
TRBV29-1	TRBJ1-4	CSVSTGRGGEKLFF
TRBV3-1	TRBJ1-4	CASTQSPSENLFF
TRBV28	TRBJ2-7	CASSLAGTTREQYF
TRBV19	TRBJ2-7	CASSITGGGEQYF
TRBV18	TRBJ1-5	CASSLTGQGNQPQHF
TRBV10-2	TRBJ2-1	CASSEVRGNEQFF
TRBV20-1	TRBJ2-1	CSARINEQFF
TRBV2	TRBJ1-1	CASMHEMNTEAFF
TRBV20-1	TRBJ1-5	CSAKNSGGVGNQPQHF
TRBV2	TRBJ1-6	CASGQGANSPLHF
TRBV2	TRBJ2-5	CASTRDLPAQYF
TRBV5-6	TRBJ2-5	CASSSGGPKETQYF
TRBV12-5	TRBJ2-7	CASGLVDDEQYF
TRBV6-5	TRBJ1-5	CASSYTGGYSNQPQHF
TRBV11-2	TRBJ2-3	CASSPRGAPGTDTQYF
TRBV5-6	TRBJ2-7	CASSAGQGLRYEQYF
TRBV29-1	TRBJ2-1	CSVRGGQGAYNEQFF
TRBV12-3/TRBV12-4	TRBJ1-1	CASRPGRGTEAFF
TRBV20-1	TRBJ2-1	CSAGEVAGYNEQFF
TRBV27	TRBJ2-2	CASTPLGTGELFF
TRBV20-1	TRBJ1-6	CSAPDRGASSYNSPLHF
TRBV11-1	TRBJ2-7	CASSLGYGYEQYF
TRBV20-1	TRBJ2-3	CSANGLAGREDTQYF
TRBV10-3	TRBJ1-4	CAISANRANEKLFF
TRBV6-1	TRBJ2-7	CASSRGTSGRNEQYF
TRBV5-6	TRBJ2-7	CASSPGPGEFSEQYF
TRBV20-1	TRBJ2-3	CLEGGGGRGTDTQYF
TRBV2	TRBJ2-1	CASSALWGGSSYNEQFF
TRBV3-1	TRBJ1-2	CASSRQPGSNYGYTF
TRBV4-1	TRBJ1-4	CASSLPRGRLEKLFF
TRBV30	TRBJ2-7	CAWSSNIYEQYF
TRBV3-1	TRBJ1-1	CASTRGGMNTEAFF
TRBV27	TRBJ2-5	CASGRLAGYHSF
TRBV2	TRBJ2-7	CASRKVVREGGYEQYF
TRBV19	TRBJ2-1	CASSAPGTSGSILPSYNEQFF
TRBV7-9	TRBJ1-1	CASSFSAAGTEAFF
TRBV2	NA	CASSERGAMGEQYF
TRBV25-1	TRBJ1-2	CASSEFGAGRRDGYTF
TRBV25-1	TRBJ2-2	CASSEPGPGELFF
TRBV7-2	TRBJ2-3	CASSLGGRRIDTQYF
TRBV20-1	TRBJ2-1	CSAEKLAGGYNEQFF
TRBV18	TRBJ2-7	CASSPLGSHEQYF
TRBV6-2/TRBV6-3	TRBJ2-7	CASSTVASGSISRQYF
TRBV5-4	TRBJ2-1	CASSLAGWSNEQFF
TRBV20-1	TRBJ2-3	CSATAAPDIAQYF
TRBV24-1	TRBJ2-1	CATSDNRGRYNEQFF
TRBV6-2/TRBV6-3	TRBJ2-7	CASSSIDRRNFYEQYF
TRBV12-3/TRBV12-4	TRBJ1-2	CASSLRTGTQDGYTF
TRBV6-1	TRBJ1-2	CASSWHPTTVNYGYTF
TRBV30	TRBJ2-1	CAWSVRGRRGPVF
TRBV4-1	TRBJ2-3	CASSQVGGSTDTQYF
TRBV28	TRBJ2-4	CASSLEAAKGIQYF
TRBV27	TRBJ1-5	CASSLYGQGARGSQPQHF
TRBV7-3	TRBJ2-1	CASSLRVGEGSYNEQFF
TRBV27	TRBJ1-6	CASSLRQGLNSPLHF
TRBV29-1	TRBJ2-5	CSVDSWGETQYF
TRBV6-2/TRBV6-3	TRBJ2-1	CASSELAGVSNEQFF
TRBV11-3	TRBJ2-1	CASSLDRLGNSHNEQFF